The TCR beta chain under discussion was sequenced for a study of glioma-infiltrating T cells. This clonotype was detected ten times or more. Its antigen is unknown. General study findings and limits: Non-neoplastic patients had below-expected tissue-blood divergence, while all gliomas exceeded expectation. Very few CDR3 sequences were shared between tissue and blood.

The ends were cut back, 1 base at V and 4 bases at J, with 13 bases in the middle. Per germline, CDR1 LNHDA and CDR2 SQIVND (reference sequence). CDR3 length equals 15 residues. Using RNA template, CDR3s of TCR alpha and beta were amplified with iRepertoire arm-PCR. Input was roughly 85-400 ng of tissue mRNA or PBMC total RNA. TCRdb independently ran MiXCR on the multiplex PCR reads; one entry per CDR3 protein. This sample carries 45,000 or so distinct CDR3 sequences, about a fifth of them seen once, and the ten largest clones take 5% to 6.5%. This sequence originates from a human donor with low-grade glioma or glioblastoma, undergoing nonglioma brain surgery, or in good health (not recorded which). The J gene is TRBJ1-2, the V gene TRBV19; D is perhaps TRBD1 (6 bases). The sequencing sample was made of glioma tissue, nonneoplastic brain tissue, or PBMCs (not recorded which). The chain's CDR3 is CASSIVEGVGYGYTF. CDR3 bases: TGTGCCAGTAGTATAGTCGAGGGGGTCGGCTATGGCTACACCTTC.